This T cell receptor beta chain was sequenced during a study of OX40 agonist ivuxolimab in advanced cancers. As for the study more broadly: Ivuxolimab was an agonistic, fully human IgG2 monoclonal antibody directed against OX40 (CD134), a costimulatory receptor. Intravenous ivuxolimab was administered to patients every 2 weeks at six dose levels: 0.01, 0.1, 0.3, 1.5, 3 and 10 mg/kg. Among the roughly 50 dose-escalation patients, around 19 had hepatocellular carcinoma, about 15 melanoma, 9 renal cell carcinoma and 9 head and neck cancer. A male proportion of roughly 80% and a mean age of around 60 years, ranging from about 20 to 85, were recorded for the dose-escalation cohort. Patients were allowed to have had prior anti-PD-1, anti-PD-L1 or anti-CTLA-4 therapy, and 40% of the dose-escalation patients had previously received checkpoint inhibitors. Three dose-escalation patients achieved partial responses, one with hepatocellular carcinoma and two with cutaneous melanoma. Peripheral TCRbeta sequencing aimed to test whether ivuxolimab altered TCR sequence diversity and caused clonal T-cell expansion. The paper reports the monotherapy dose-escalation portion (N of about 47 patients) of the phase I ivuxolimab trial.

Regarding this clone: Its target antigen remains unknown. Per-base quality was not reported, and no clone a single base away is much larger than it.

The CDR3, cysteine through phenylalanine, is 16 amino acids long. The only DNA kept is the CDR3, 48 bases in frame from the first base. V and J are truncated by 3 bases and 8 bases respectively, leaving an intervening sequence of 19 bases. CDR1 is given as MDHEN and CDR2 as SYDVKM, both from the germline V gene. What the study reported, not specific to this receptor: The antigen specificity of the peripheral T cells that underwent clonal expansion was not determined. At doses of 0.1 to 3.0 mg/kg, clonal expansion of both CD4+ and CD8+ T cells in blood was seen between baseline and week 6. On average, CD8+ T cells showed more expanded clones than CD4+ T cells after ivuxolimab. Low levels of normalized T-cell clonal expansion were also seen in some patients who did not respond. Partial responders in the 0.1-3.0 mg/kg groups had among the lowest normalized peripheral clonal expansion, especially among CD8+ T cells.

Genomic DNA was isolated from the sorted cells so that the TCRbeta CDR3 region could be sequenced. The immunoSEQ Assay was used for sequencing of TCRbeta CDR3 regions. This immuneACCESS table, as held by TCRdb, lists in-frame sequences with V and J called but not all clones. Of the missing ones, under half trace to an unresolved V gene in checked studies; the others have no known cause. The sample table holds around 80,000 clones, of which approximately 80% were seen once. Clones ranked in the top ten supply roughly 2.7% of the sample. The trial excluded patients who had a history of autoimmune disease or were on systemic immunosuppression. In every dose cohort, peripheral blood was drawn for TCR sequencing at baseline, cycle 4 day 1, and cycle 7 day 1. The samples were taken from a phase I, first-in-human, multicenter, open-label dose-escalation trial of ivuxolimab. The trial enrolled adults with locally advanced or metastatic head and neck squamous cell, hepatocellular, melanoma or renal cell carcinoma. CD4+ and CD8+ T cells were sorted separately from peripheral blood before TCR sequencing.

The source is an adult with an advanced solid tumor such as melanoma, head and neck, liver or kidney cancer. Sequenced material: CD4+ or CD8+ T cells sorted from blood, taken in a trial of the OX40 agonist ivuxolimab. In this chain, TRBV28 is recombined with TRBJ1-4, with TRBD1 tentatively as D gene (5 bases match). CDR3 sequence: CASSFSQGLGEEKLFF. At the DNA level, the sequence is TGTGCCAGCAGTTTCTCTCAGGGTTTAGGAGAAGAAAAACTGTTTTTT.